Described below is a single TCR beta chain sequence and its context. What it binds is not known. CDR1 SGHRS and CDR2 YFSETQ come from the germline V gene. V lost 2 bases and J 8 bases, leaving 14 bases between the germline ends. CDR3 length equals 14 residues. This entry is derived from a study of T-cell reconstitution after alpha-beta-depleted transplantation in children. Findings and limits, study-wide: Surviving recipient T cells and thymic progenitors underlay high day-60 TCRbeta diversity in some patients. T-cell numbers and diversity one year post-transplant derived largely from freshly generated T cells.

Preparation of the TCRbeta library involved a method that used unique molecular identifiers. TCRdb called the PCR reads again in MiXCR, with one record for every CDR3 protein. The table includes roughly 490,000 distinct CDR3 sequences, over 9.5% detected once. Material: PBMCs, mostly from graft donor cells, obtained 180 days after TCRalphabeta/CD19-depleted stem cell transplant. The rearrangement joins TRBV5-1 to TRBJ2-1, with no clear D. This clonotype originated in a female patient between 2 and 10 years old who had a stem cell transplant for aplastic anemia, so the T cells may come from the graft donor. The DNA of the CDR3 is TGCGCCAGCAGCTTCTCTACTCCCCCTTATGAGCAGTTCTTC. This translates into CASSFSTPPYEQFF.